This T cell receptor (beta chain) was identified during a study of T cells in Graves' hyperthyroidism and ophthalmopathy. V lost 3 bases and J 4 bases, leaving 13 bases between the germline ends. CDR1 and CDR2 from the germline V gene are SEHNR and FQNEAQ (reference sequence). This CDR3 spans 14 amino acids. The TCR beta CDR3 regions underwent amplification using RNA transcripts as the source. HTBI primers were used for first-round RT-PCR of the TCR CDR3. Using its own MiXCR run on the multiplex PCR reads, TCRdb lists one record per CDR3 protein. The sample lists hundreds of thousands of distinct CDR3 sequences, approximately 40% occurring once.

The gene calls are TRBV7-9 and TRBJ2-7; perhaps TRBD1 as D (6 bases). Sequencing was carried out using blood. The origin of this receptor is a man in his late teens or twenties with Graves' hyperthyroidism. The CDR3 sequence: CASSLRVGGYEQYF. The CDR3 bases are TGTGCCAGCAGCTTGAGGGTAGGGGGATACGAGCAGTACTTC.